This T cell receptor beta chain comes out of a study of control samples from healthy donors and cancer patients. This CDR3 region has 13 residues. Germline V gives CDR1 SGDLS, CDR2 YYNGEE. The V gene lost 0 bases and the J gene lost 2 bases, with 5 bases spanning the gap. Measured with immunoSEQ multiplex PCR; TCRdb has only the in-frame clones, and not every one. Of about 71,000 clones in the sample, around nine tenths were seen once. The rearrangement joins TRBV9 to TRBJ1-2; D gene ambiguous. Sequenced sample: PBMCs. This receptor was obtained from a man aged 55 to 70 with lung cancer. CDR3 sequence reads: CASSVDSNYGYTF. CDR3 in DNA: TGTGCCAGCAGCGTAGACAGCAACTATGGCTACACCTTC.